These 8 T cell receptor beta chains came from one sample sequenced in a study of T cells in localized non-small cell lung cancer. Using immunoSEQ multiplex PCR, the repertoire was profiled, and TCRdb retains in-frame clones only, with some absent. Here the sample spans approximately 10,000 clones, 82% being singletons. This sample comprised peripheral blood mononuclear cells, obtained before any cancer treatment. The receptors were gathered from a female donor of 60 years or more with stage II lung adenocarcinoma.

The gene calls are TRBV30 and TRBJ2-7; D unresolved. Germline assignment: CDR1 GTSNPN and CDR2 SVGIG (reference sequence). Trimming removed 2 bases from V and 6 bases from J, with 14 bases in between. The CDR3 is 13 amino acids. CDR3: CAWSLVASGEQYF. The CDR3 DNA sequence: TGTGCCTGGAGTCTAGTTGCGTCTGGCGAGCAGTACTTC. Based on the CDR3 plus reference TRBV30 and TRBJ2-7, the full variable domain is SQTIHQWPATLVQPVGSPLSLECTVEGTSNPNLYWYRQAAGRGLQLLFYSVGIGQISSEVPQNLSASRPQDRQFILSSKKLLLSDSGFYLCAWSLVASGEQYFGPGTRLTVT.

This clone was recorded once. V usage is TRBV6-5 and J usage is TRBJ1-4; the D gene is possibly TRBD1 (6 bases). This CDR3 contains 15 residues. V was cut by 0 bases and J by 2 bases, with 7 bases left in between. Germline assignment: CDR1 MNHEY and CDR2 SVGAGI. CDR3 protein: CASSYSRGTNEKLFF. The CDR3 bases are TGTGCCAGCAGTTACTCGAGGGGGACTAATGAAAAACTGTTTTTT.

This clone has just one count. This chain uses TRBV18 with TRBJ2-1; TRBD2 matches 9 bases. CDR1 is KGHSH, CDR2 LQKENI, per germline. This CDR3 contains 18 residues. The J segment lost 5 bases and the V segment lost 1 base, leaving 12 bases of the junction unmatched. DNA for the CDR3: TGTGCCAGCTCACCACGCGCCCCACTAGCGGGTAGTGACAATGAGCAGTTCTTC. This translates into CASSPRAPLAGSDNEQFF.

This sequence joins TRBV18 and TRBJ1-3; D ambiguous. V lost 2 bases and J lost 0, with 8 bases in between. CDR1 KGHSH and CDR2 LQKENI come from the germline V gene. The CDR3 runs to 15 residues. The CDR3 reads CASSPASFSGNTIYF. The CDR3 coding sequence is TGTGCCAGCTCACCAGCTTCATTCTCTGGAAACACCATATATTTT.

The V call is TRBV19, the J call TRBJ2-1, with unresolved D. CDR1 LNHDA and CDR2 SQIVND come from the germline V gene (reference sequence). The CDR3 has 13 residues. V dropped 1 base and J dropped 6 bases, with 7 bases sitting between them. This CDR3 reads CASSIVNSNEQFF. The CDR3 DNA reads as TGTGCCAGTAGTATAGTCAATTCCAATGAGCAGTTCTTC.

The V call is TRBV7-8, the J call TRBJ1-1; D is perhaps TRBD1 (6 bases). Trimming removed 2 bases from V and 8 bases from J, with 12 bases in between. The CDR3 consists of 13 residues. The germline CDR1 and CDR2 sequences are SGHVS and FQNEAQ. The CDR3 here is CASSLIQGREAFF. The CDR3 nucleotides read TGTGCCAGCAGCTTAATACAGGGAAGGGAAGCTTTCTTT.

This chain connects TRBV19 to TRBJ2-2; possibly TRBD1 or TRBD2 for D (5 bases each). The CDR3 is 16 amino acids. CDR1 is LNHDA, CDR2 SQIVND, per germline (reference sequence). V was pared by 4 bases and J by 0 bases, with 12 bases between. DNA of the CDR3: TGTGCCAGTAGTACCCGGGGACGGTCGAACACCGGGGAGCTGTTTTTT. Protein product: CASSTRGRSNTGELFF.

The chain carries TRBV18 and TRBJ1-1; D gene uncertain. Germline assignment: CDR1 KGHSH and CDR2 LQKENI. This CDR3 contains 12 residues. V lost 0 bases and J lost 6, with 5 bases in between. The CDR3 protein is CASSPPSSEAFF. The CDR3 coding sequence is TGTGCCAGCTCACCACCGAGTTCTGAAGCTTTCTTT. Filled out from reference TRBV18 and TRBJ1-1, the complete variable domain reads NAGVMQNPRHLVRRRGQEARLRCSPMKGHSHVYWYRQLPEEGLKFMVYLQKENIIDESGMPKERFSAEFPKEGPSILRIQQVVRGDSAAYFCASSPPSSEAFFGQGTRLTVV.